The 32 T cell receptor beta chains given below trace back to one sample, sequenced in a study of T cell responses to AZD1222 COVID-19 vaccine. Data came from immunoSEQ multiplex PCR; TCRdb stores just in-frame clones and leaves some out. The profile shows approximately 180,000 clones, 85% to 90% of them singletons. The specimen comprised peripheral blood, sampled 28 days after the second AZD1222 dose. The receptors come from an adult who received the AZD1222 COVID-19 vaccine.

This sequence joins TRBV30 and TRBJ1-5; TRBD1 matches 7 bases. This CDR3 comprises 13 residues. CDR1 GTSNPN and CDR2 SVGIG come from the germline V gene (reference sequence). The junction had 6 bases not matched to a gene; V was cut back by 4 bases and J by 6 bases. CDR3 protein: CAWNGAGGQPQHF. In DNA form, the CDR3 reads TGTGCCTGGAACGGAGCAGGGGGTCAGCCCCAGCATTTT.

The chain has TRBV5-8 and TRBJ2-5; D is possibly TRBD2 (5 bases). The germline V gene has CDR1 SGHTS and CDR2 YDEGEE. The CDR3 runs 15 residues. The ends were cut back, 0 bases at V and 3 bases at J, with 12 bases in the middle. This CDR3 reads CASSLGTRGKETQYF. In nucleotides, the CDR3 is TGTGCCAGCAGCTTGGGCACTCGAGGGAAAGAGACCCAGTACTTC.

V is TRBV5-1 and J is TRBJ2-2; D call uncertain. CDR3 length equals 12 residues. Trimming left V 0 bases short and J 7 bases short, with 4 bases between. Germline V gene lookup returns CDR1 SGHRS and CDR2 YFSETQ. CDR3 amino acids: CASSLVGGELFF. The DNA of the CDR3 is TGCGCCAGCAGCTTGGTGGGCGGGGAGCTGTTTTTT. Supplemented by reference TRBV5-1 and TRBJ2-2, the full variable domain reads KAGVTQTPRYLIKTRGQQVTLSCSPISGHRSVSWYQQTPGQGLQFLFEYFSETQRNKGNFPGRFSGRQFSNSRSEMNVSTLELGDSALYLCASSLVGGELFFGEGSRLTVL.

The chain carries TRBV5-1 and TRBJ2-2; D gene ambiguous. Germline V gives CDR1 SGHRS, CDR2 YFSETQ. There are 14 residues in the CDR3. V was shortened by 4 bases and J by 0 bases, with 7 bases between the two germline ends. The CDR3 DNA is TGCGCCAGCAGCGTTAAGACGAACACCGGGGAGCTGTTTTTT. This gives the protein CASSVKTNTGELFF.

The chain uses TRBV6-6 and TRBJ2-6; 9 bases line up with TRBD1. Germline V gives CDR1 MNHNY, CDR2 SVGAGI (reference sequence). V shed 5 bases and J 4 bases; nucleotides not matched to a gene: 9. The CDR3 has 17 amino acids. The CDR3, as DNA: TGTGCCAGCAGTCTGACAGGGGGAGTTTCAGGGGCCAACGTCCTGACTTTC. Its translation: CASSLTGGVSGANVLTF.

V is TRBV6-5 and J is TRBJ1-1; D gene uncertain. The germline CDR1 and CDR2 sequences are MNHEY and SVGAGI. The V gene lost 7 bases and the J gene lost 5 bases, with 17 bases spanning the gap. The CDR3 has 14 residues. The CDR3 loop is CASTSMIEGTEAFF. In DNA form, the CDR3 reads TGTGCCAGCACCTCAATGATCGAAGGGACTGAAGCTTTCTTT.

The chain couples TRBV9 to TRBJ1-5; possible D gene TRBD1, 6 bases. The CDR3 spans 14 residues. From germline, CDR1 is SGDLS and CDR2 YYNGEE. V dropped 2 bases and J dropped 1 base, with 7 bases sitting between them. In nucleotides, the CDR3 is TGTGCCAGCAGCGTCAGGGGAAGCAATCAGCCCCAGCATTTT. Its protein is CASSVRGSNQPQHF.

The chain couples TRBV4-3 to TRBJ2-2; D is perhaps TRBD2 (5 bases). Trimming took 3 bases from V and 8 from J, leaving 10 bases between them. The CDR3 loop spans 13 amino acids. Germline-derived CDR1 and CDR2 are LGHNA and YSLEER. The CDR3 coding sequence is TGCGCCAGCAGCCATGGAGGTTATGGGGAGCTGTTTTTT. It encodes CASSHGGYGELFF.

The CDR3 nucleotides are TGTGCCAGCAGCCAAGATACGGGACTCTCCTACGAGCAGTACTTC. This encodes CASSQDTGLSYEQYF. V usage is TRBV14 and J usage is TRBJ2-7; the D gene is possibly TRBD2 (6 bases). The CDR3 extends over 15 amino acids. Germline V gives CDR1 SGHDN, CDR2 FVKESK. Trimming pared 0 bases from V and 0 bases from J, leaving 9 bases between. The whole variable domain, filled in from reference TRBV14 and TRBJ2-7, reads EAGVTQFPSHSVIEKGQTVTLRCDPISGHDNLYWYRRVMGKEIKFLLHFVKESKQDESGMPNNRFLAERTGGTYSTLKVQPAELEDSGVYFCASSQDTGLSYEQYFGPGTRLTVT.

The rearrangement uses TRBV11-2 and TRBJ2-7; D may correspond to TRBD1 or TRBD2 (5 bases each). CDR3 length: 14 residues. The germline V gene encodes CDR1 SGHAT and CDR2 FQNNGV. V was clipped by 3 bases and J by 5 bases, with 14 bases between them. CDR3 sequence (DNA): TGTGCCAGCAGCTTCGGGACGGGCCCACACGAGCAGTACTTC. This codes for CASSFGTGPHEQYF. Using reference TRBV11-2 and TRBJ2-7 for the parts outside the CDR3, the full variable domain is EAGVAQSPRYKIIEKRQSVAFWCNPISGHATLYWYQQILGQGPKLLIQFQNNGVVDDSQLPKDRFSAERLKGVDSTLKIQPAKLEDSAVYLCASSFGTGPHEQYFGPGTRLTVT.

This sequence joins TRBV4-1 and TRBJ2-7, with 7 bases aligning to TRBD1. The CDR3 spans 15 residues. Germline values: CDR1 MGHRA, CDR2 YSYEKL. After removal of 3 bases from V and 2 bases from J, the junction contained 7 bases not matched to a gene. CDR3 sequence: CASSQAGTEAYEQYF. DNA of the CDR3: TGCGCCAGCAGCCAGGCCGGGACAGAAGCCTACGAGCAGTACTTC.

This clone was observed once. This chain joins TRBV9 and TRBJ1-4; D remains ambiguous. The CDR3 consists of 17 residues. Trimming took off 0 bases at V and 3 bases at J, with 15 bases between the two ends. Germline loops: CDR1 SGDLS, CDR2 YYNGEE. CDR3 region: CASSVEGSLRPNEKLFF. CDR3 DNA: TGTGCCAGCAGCGTAGAAGGGTCACTCCGACCTAATGAAAAACTGTTTTTT. The variable domain in full, completed from reference TRBV9 and TRBJ1-4, reads DSGVTQTPKHLITATGQRVTLRCSPRSGDLSVYWYQQSLDQGLQFLIQYYNGEERAKGNILERFSAQQFPDLHSELNLSSLELGDSALYFCASSVEGSLRPNEKLFFGSGTQLSVL.

With regard to this clone: At one end, the junction sequence differs from germline, possibly due to a read error. This chain connects TRBV9 to TRBJ2-7; D may be TRBD2 (6 bases). The CDR3 contains 13 residues. In germline, CDR1 is SGDLS, CDR2 YYNGEE. The CDR3 loop reads CVSSVTEEGVQYF. In DNA, the CDR3 is TGTGTCAGCAGCGTGACTGAGGAGGGCGTGCAGTACTTC.

V gene TRBV7-9 combines with J gene TRBJ1-1; D remains unclear. The germline V gene encodes CDR1 SEHNR and CDR2 FQNEAQ (reference sequence). V was trimmed by 6 bases and J by 5 bases, leaving 7 bases between them. There are 11 residues in the CDR3. CDR3 sequence: CASRQATEAFF. In nucleotides, the CDR3 is TGTGCCAGCAGACAAGCGACTGAAGCTTTCTTT.

The chain uses TRBV6-2 or TRBV6-3 and TRBJ2-7, with D possibly matching TRBD2 (5 bases). Germline V gene lookup returns CDR1 MNHEY and CDR2 SVGEGT. V gave up 0 bases and J gave up 2 bases, with 14 bases separating them. This CDR3 is 16 amino acids long. CDR3 loop: CASSYSGLRPTYEQYF. The CDR3 DNA sequence: TGTGCCAGCAGTTACTCCGGACTGAGGCCGACCTACGAGCAGTACTTC.

The CDR3 sequence: CASSLGRGGQPQHF. The CDR3 coding sequence is TGTGCCAGCAGCTTGGGCAGGGGAGGCCAGCCCCAGCATTTT. J is TRBJ1-5 and V is TRBV5-8; D might be TRBD1 (6 bases). The germline CDR1 and CDR2 sequences are SGHTS and YDEGEE. V was pared by 0 bases and J by 7 bases, with 11 bases between. The CDR3 is 14 residues long. Full variable domain (outside the CDR3, taken from reference TRBV5-8 and TRBJ1-5): EAGVTQSPTHLIKTRGQQATLRCSPISGHTSVYWYQQALGLGLQFLLWYDEGEERNRGNFPPRFSGRQFPNYSSELNVNALELEDSALYLCASSLGRGGQPQHFGDGTRLSIL.

This clone was counted only a few times. The chain carries TRBV2 and TRBJ2-5; TRBD1 matches at 10 bases. V dropped 5 bases and J dropped 2; count of bases not matched to a gene: 8. Germline assignment: CDR1 SNHLY and CDR2 FYNNEI. CDR3 length equals 16 residues. The DNA for the CDR3 is TGTGCCAGCAGTCCAAATCCGGGACAGGGGCAAGAGACCCAGTACTTC. It is translated as CASSPNPGQGQETQYF.

This clone appeared a single time. The chain joins TRBV30 to TRBJ1-2; 9 bases agree with TRBD1. V shed 4 bases and J 1 base; nucleotides not matched to a gene: 4. CDR3 length equals 14 residues. Germline CDR1 is GTSNPN and CDR2 is SVGIG (reference sequence). The CDR3 coding sequence is TGTGCCTGGAAGCGGGGACAGGGTAACTATGGCTACACCTTC. This codes for CAWKRGQGNYGYTF.

The CDR3 region is CASSTKTGNYEQYF. CDR3 in DNA: TGTGCCAGTAGTACGAAGACTGGAAACTACGAGCAGTACTTC. The V gene is TRBV19, the J gene TRBJ2-7; no definite D call. Germline lookup yields CDR1 LNHDA and CDR2 SQIVND (reference sequence). This CDR3 is 14 amino acids long. V lost 4 bases and J 3 bases, leaving 13 bases between the germline ends. Filled out from reference TRBV19 and TRBJ2-7, the complete variable domain reads DGGITQSPKYLFRKEGQNVTLSCEQNLNHDAMYWYRQDPGQGLRLIYYSQIVNDFQKGDIAEGYSVSREKKESFPLTVTSAQKNPTAFYLCASSTKTGNYEQYFGPGTRLTVT.

The V call is TRBV7-9, the J call TRBJ2-7; D call uncertain. Germline V gene lookup returns CDR1 SEHNR and CDR2 FQNEAQ (reference sequence). Trimming cost V 0 bases and J 0 bases, with 6 bases left between them. The CDR3 runs 14 residues. The CDR3 sequence is CASSLAADSYEQYF. The CDR3, as DNA: TGTGCCAGCAGCTTAGCGGCGGACTCCTACGAGCAGTACTTC. Variable domain in full (rest from reference TRBV7-9 and TRBJ2-7): DTGVSQNPRHKITKRGQNVTFRCDPISEHNRLYWYRQTLGQGPEFLTYFQNEAQLEKSRLLSDRFSAERPKGSFSTLEIQRTEQGDSAMYLCASSLAADSYEQYFGPGTRLTVT.

This clone was observed once. The chain uses TRBV6-5 and TRBJ2-1; 10 nucleotides match TRBD1. This CDR3 spans 14 amino acids. CDR1 is MNHEY, CDR2 SVGAGI, per germline. With V trimmed by 7 bases and J by 8 bases, 8 bases remained unmatched. As DNA, the CDR3 is TGTGCCAGCAAAAGACAGGGGGCGAAGGATGAGCAGTTCTTC. Its translation is CASKRQGAKDEQFF.

This clone appeared a single time. This rearrangement joins TRBV28 to TRBJ2-2; D could derive from TRBD1 or TRBD2 (5 bases each). CDR3 length: 15 amino acids. In germline, CDR1 is MDHEN, CDR2 SYDVKM. The germline V and J ends were trimmed by 2 bases and 7 bases, with 14 bases remaining between them. The CDR3 DNA is TGTGCCAGCAGTTTAGGGGGACGGGCAGGCGGGGAGCTGTTTTTT. As protein: CASSLGGRAGGELFF.

This clone has only one observation. The rearrangement links TRBV6-4 to TRBJ2-1; 13 nucleotides match TRBD2. There are 18 residues in the CDR3. Losses at the gene ends were 4 bases for V and 3 bases for J; bases not matched to a gene: 9. CDR1 and CDR2 (germline): MRHNA, SNTAGT. The CDR3 here is CASSGGLAGVLSYNEQFF. DNA for the CDR3: TGTGCCAGCAGTGGCGGACTAGCGGGAGTCCTAAGCTACAATGAGCAGTTCTTC.

The chain combines TRBV10-3 with TRBJ2-5; D may be TRBD2 (6 bases). The germline V gene has CDR1 ENHRY and CDR2 SYGVKD. With 4 bases removed from V and 1 base from J, the gap between germline ends came to 19 bases. This CDR3 spans 17 amino acids. CDR3 DNA sequence: TGTGCCATCAGTGGGCCCTCCGGGAGTGACGCCCAAGAGACCCAGTACTTC. It encodes CAISGPSGSDAQETQYF.

V gene TRBV10-3 combines with J gene TRBJ2-3; weak D call: TRBD1 (6 bases). The ends were cut back, 6 bases at V and 5 bases at J, with 15 bases in the middle. CDR1 and CDR2 (germline): ENHRY, SYGVKD. CDR3 length: 14 residues. The CDR3 sequence: CAISSRGSRDTQYF. The CDR3 DNA reads TGTGCCATCAGCAGCAGGGGTTCGAGAGATACGCAGTATTTT.

This chain connects TRBV25-1 to TRBJ2-7, with a tentative D call TRBD1 (5 bases). V dropped 1 base and J dropped 0 bases, with 13 bases sitting between them. Germline CDR1 and CDR2: MGHDK and SYGVNS. There are 16 residues in the CDR3. CDR3: CASSELGARSSYEQYF. In nucleotides, the CDR3 is TGTGCCAGCAGTGAATTAGGGGCGAGAAGCTCCTACGAGCAGTACTTC.

V gene TRBV5-4 combines with J gene TRBJ2-1; 7 nucleotides agree with TRBD2. This CDR3 is built from 15 residues. Looked up from germline, CDR1 is SGHNT and CDR2 is YYREEE (reference sequence). V lost 7 bases and J lost 0; bases outside the gene matches: 7. CDR3: CASFWGGGSYNEQFF. CDR3 sequence (DNA): TGTGCCAGCTTTTGGGGGGGAGGCTCCTACAATGAGCAGTTCTTC. Filled out from reference TRBV5-4 and TRBJ2-1, the complete variable domain reads ETGVTQSPTHLIKTRGQQVTLRCSSQSGHNTVSWYQQALGQGPQFIFQYYREEENGRGNFPPRFSGLQFPNYSSELNVNALELDDSALYLCASFWGGGSYNEQFFGPGTRLTVL.

The chain uses TRBV7-2 and TRBJ1-5, with D tentatively TRBD1 (6 bases). The length of the CDR3 is 13 residues. CDR1 is SGHTA and CDR2 is FQGNSA in the germline V gene. V lost 6 bases to trimming and J lost 4 bases, with 10 bases between them. The CDR3 DNA sequence: TGTGCCAGCAGTCCGGACAGAAATCAGCCCCAGCATTTT. Protein: CASSPDRNQPQHF.

This clone was recorded only once. The rearrangement joins TRBV28 to TRBJ1-4; 11 bases match TRBD1. CDR1 and CDR2 from the germline V gene are MDHEN and SYDVKM. After removal of 6 bases from V and 6 bases from J, the junction contained 12 bases not matched to a gene. The CDR3 loop spans 17 amino acids. The CDR3: CASSPGTGGFRDEKLFF. CDR3 coding DNA: TGTGCCAGCAGCCCCGGGACAGGGGGTTTTCGGGATGAAAAACTGTTTTTT.

The V call is TRBV4-3, the J call TRBJ2-7; 12 bases fit TRBD2. Germline V gives CDR1 LGHNA, CDR2 YSLEER. This CDR3 spans 15 amino acids. The V segment lost 3 bases and the J segment 6 bases; nucleotides outside the gene matches: 6. CDR3 in amino acids: CASSHLGLAGGEQYF. The CDR3 DNA follows: TGCGCCAGCAGCCACCTGGGACTAGCGGGCGGCGAGCAGTACTTC.

On this clone itself: Other DNA sequences in the sample encode the same CDR3. The chain links TRBV28 to TRBJ1-2; D is possibly TRBD1 (6 bases). The CDR3 has 12 amino acids. Germline CDR1 reads MDHEN; CDR2 reads SYDVKM. The V end lost 5 bases, the J end lost 5 bases, and 9 bases lay between the germline ends. The CDR3 spells CASSPTGYGYTF. CDR3 DNA: TGTGCCAGCAGTCCAACAGGGTATGGCTACACCTTC.

The chain joins TRBV21-1 to TRBJ2-2; the table's D gene call, TRBD1, was not cross checked with the DNA. TRBV21-1 counts as a pseudogene. The CDR3 consists of 15 residues. In DNA, the CDR3 is TGTGCCAGCGGCAATTGGGGGCGCTTCCCCGGGGAGCTGTTTTTT. Protein: CASGNWGRFPGELFF.